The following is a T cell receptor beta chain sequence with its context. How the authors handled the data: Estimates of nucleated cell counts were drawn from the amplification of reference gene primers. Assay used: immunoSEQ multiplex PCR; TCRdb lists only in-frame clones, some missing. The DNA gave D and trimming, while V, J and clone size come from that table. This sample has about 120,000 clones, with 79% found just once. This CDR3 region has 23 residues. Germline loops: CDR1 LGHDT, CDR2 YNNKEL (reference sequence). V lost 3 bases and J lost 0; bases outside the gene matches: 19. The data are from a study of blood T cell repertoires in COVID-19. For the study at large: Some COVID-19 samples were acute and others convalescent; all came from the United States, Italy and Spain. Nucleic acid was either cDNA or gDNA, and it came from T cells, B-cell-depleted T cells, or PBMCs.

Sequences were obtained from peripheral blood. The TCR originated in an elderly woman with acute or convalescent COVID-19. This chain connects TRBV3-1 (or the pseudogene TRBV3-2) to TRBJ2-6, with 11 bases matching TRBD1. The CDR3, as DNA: TGTGCCAGCAGCCAGGCCGGCGAGGGGACAGGGGGAAGTGGGCCCTCTGGGGCCAACGTCCTGACTTTC. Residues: CASSQAGEGTGGSGPSGANVLTF.